This paragraph covers one T cell receptor beta chain sequence. Its antigen is currently unknown. These data are taken from a study of T cell responses to AZD1222 COVID-19 vaccine. Study-level findings and limits: Repertoires were obtained only post-peak T cell response. Clonal diversity may have been underestimated, and the donors were mostly white British, with more females than males.

V was pared by 6 bases and J by 8 bases, with 17 bases between. The CDR3 is 13 amino acids. The germline CDR1 and CDR2 sequences are SGHKS and YYEKEE (reference sequence). TCRdb's table, derived via immunoSEQ multiplex PCR, lists solely in-frame clones and lacks some. The sample shows about 78,000 clones, 90% of them seen only once. This receptor was identified in an adult who received the AZD1222 COVID-19 vaccine. Sample: peripheral blood, taken 28 days after the second AZD1222 dose. The rearrangement joins TRBV5-5 to TRBJ1-2, with a possible D match to TRBD1 (5 bases). The CDR3 DNA reads as TGTGCCAGCACCACGGGAGGTGGGGACGGCTACACCTTC. Amino acids: CASTTGGGDGYTF. Supplemented by reference TRBV5-5 and TRBJ1-2, the full variable domain reads DAGVTQSPTHLIKTRGQQVTLRCSPISGHKSVSWYQQVLGQGPQFIFQYYEKEERGRGNFPDRFSARQFPNYSSELNVNALLLGDSALYLCASTTGGGDGYTFGSGTRLTVV.